These 10 T cell receptor beta chains were sequenced from one sample in a study of blood T cell repertoires in COVID-19. Profiled with immunoSEQ multiplex PCR; TCRdb holds only in-frame clones, not every one. The sample includes roughly 280,000 clones, roughly nine tenths of them seen just once. What was sequenced was peripheral blood. These receptors were collected from a man younger than 30 with active or convalescent COVID-19.

This chain joins TRBV6-5 and TRBJ1-2; 8 bases map to TRBD1. J was trimmed by 0 bases and V by 6 bases; bases with no gene match: 6. The CDR3 has 15 residues. In germline, CDR1 is MNHEY, CDR2 SVGAGI. CDR3 sequence reads: CASRTGANTNYGYTF. CDR3 DNA: TGTGCCAGCAGGACAGGGGCGAACACTAACTATGGCTACACCTTC.

The V and J genes are TRBV28 and TRBJ1-5; 8 bases line up with TRBD1. Germline CDR1 is MDHEN and CDR2 is SYDVKM. Trimming removed 5 bases from V and 8 bases from J; junction bases left unmatched: 5. This CDR3 contains 13 residues. The CDR3 spells CASSTTGGKPQHF. The DNA of the CDR3 is TGTGCCAGCAGTACTACAGGGGGTAAGCCCCAGCATTTT.

V is TRBV7-3 and J is TRBJ2-5, with D maybe TRBD1 (5 bases). V lost 2 bases to trimming and J lost 5 bases, with 9 bases between them. CDR1 is SGHTA and CDR2 is FQGTGA in the germline V gene. The CDR3 has 13 amino acids. As DNA, the CDR3 is TGTGCCAGCAGCTTATCCAACAGGGAGACCCAGTACTTC. It translates to CASSLSNRETQYF.

The chain employs TRBV9 and TRBJ2-6; 7 bases map to TRBD2. Germline CDR1 reads SGDLS; CDR2 reads YYNGEE. This CDR3 is 18 amino acids long. J gave up 2 bases and V 4 bases, and 12 bases lay outside the gene matches. The CDR3 nucleotides are TGTGCCAGCAGCTCCCCGCCCAATGGGAGGGCTGGGGCCAACGTCCTGACTTTC. This encodes CASSSPPNGRAGANVLTF.

The chain couples TRBV27 to TRBJ2-3; D possibly corresponds to TRBD1 (6 bases). Germline V CDR1 and CDR2: MNHEY, SMNVEV (reference sequence). This CDR3 is 13 amino acids long. Trimming pared 10 bases from V and 6 bases from J, leaving 17 bases between. Here the CDR3 DNA reads TGTGCCATAGGCCAGGGGTTGTATGATACGCAGTATTTT. This gives the protein CAIGQGLYDTQYF.

In its sample, this clone was seen a few times. The rearrangement links TRBV2 to TRBJ1-6; unclear D gene. V was pared by 9 bases and J by 7 bases, with 22 bases between. Germline V gives CDR1 SNHLY, CDR2 FYNNEI. There are 16 residues in the CDR3. The CDR3 DNA sequence: TGTGCCAGGGGCGGGATACCCCCTTTAAACAATTCACCCCTCCACTTT. It is translated as CARGGIPPLNNSPLHF.

J is TRBJ1-6 and V is TRBV28; D not resolved. Trimming cost V 7 bases and J 5 bases, with 12 bases left between them. CDR1 is MDHEN and CDR2 is SYDVKM in the germline V gene. The CDR3 runs 14 residues. In nucleotides, the CDR3 is TGTGCCAGCAAAACGCAGCAGGATAATTCACCCCTCCACTTT. Residues: CASKTQQDNSPLHF.

About this clone itself: At one boundary the junction diverges from the germline segment, which might be a read error. This chain uses TRBV7-7 with TRBJ2-7; D call uncertain. The CDR3 has 13 residues. Germline assignment: CDR1 SSHAT and CDR2 FNYEAQ (reference sequence). CDR3 protein: CASSSGRPGEQYF. The CDR3 coding sequence is TGTGCTAGCAGTTCTGGCAGGCCAGGAGAGCAGTACTTC.

This clone showed up just once. The chain couples TRBV7-6 to TRBJ2-1; the match to TRBD1 covers 9 bases. There are 16 residues in the CDR3. The germline gives CDR1 SGHVS, CDR2 FNYEAQ. Trimming removed 2 bases from V and 9 bases from J; junction bases left unmatched: 11. The CDR3 spells CASSLYRTGALGEQFF. As DNA, the CDR3 is TGTGCCAGCAGCTTATATAGGACAGGGGCCTTGGGTGAGCAGTTCTTC.

This clone was recorded a few times. The chain couples TRBV2 to TRBJ1-2; D unclear. Trimming took off 4 bases at V and 2 bases at J, with 11 bases between the two ends. The CDR3 runs 14 residues. CDR1 and CDR2 from the germline V gene are SNHLY and FYNNEI. The CDR3 protein is CASSALERNYGYTF. In DNA form, the CDR3 reads TGTGCCAGCAGTGCACTGGAGAGGAACTATGGCTACACCTTC.